This T cell receptor beta chain appears in the sequencing data of a study of blood T cell repertoires in COVID-19. Sequencing used immunoSEQ multiplex PCR; TCRdb keeps in-frame clones, though not all of them. The profile shows fewer than 150,000 clones, roughly four fifths of them singletons. The J segment lost 3 bases and the V segment lost 6 bases, leaving 4 bases of the junction unmatched. Germline CDR1 reads KGHSH; CDR2 reads LQKENI. CDR3 length equals 13 residues. The J gene is TRBJ1-1, the V gene TRBV18, with 7 positions matching TRBD1. This TCR was sampled from a human donor in a cohort sampled during active COVID-19. The sequencing sample was made of peripheral blood. CDR3 in amino acids: CASSQDRYTEAFF. The DNA for the CDR3 is TGTGCCAGCTCCCAGGACAGGTACACTGAAGCTTTCTTT. Full variable domain (remainder filled in from reference TRBV18 and TRBJ1-1): NAGVMQNPRHLVRRRGQEARLRCSPMKGHSHVYWYRQLPEEGLKFMVYLQKENIIDESGMPKERFSAEFPKEGPSILRIQQVVRGDSAAYFCASSQDRYTEAFFGQGTRLTVV.